These 8 T cell receptor beta chains were sequenced from one sample in a study of cytomegalovirus exposure and HLA in healthy donors. The PCR contained 60 Vbeta and 13 Jbeta primers. TCRdb's copy holds only in-frame clones and misses some; the assay was immunoSEQ multiplex PCR. The sample holds about 32,000 clones. The sequencing input was PBMCs. Every receptor here comes from a female donor in good health and CMV-seronegative.

The CDR3 loop reads CASSLQNGEVTEAFF. CDR3 bases: TGTGCCAGCAGCCTACAAAATGGGGAGGTGACTGAAGCTTTCTTT. The rearrangement joins TRBV7-3 to TRBJ1-1; D is ambiguous. The V and J ends lost 5 bases and 5 bases respectively, with 18 bases between them. This CDR3 is 15 amino acids long. Looked up from germline, CDR1 is SGHTA and CDR2 is FQGTGA.

The chain has TRBV9 and TRBJ2-1, with 8 bases lining up with TRBD1. J gave up 0 bases and V 4 bases, and 3 bases lay outside the gene matches. Germline-derived CDR1 and CDR2 are SGDLS and YYNGEE. There are 15 residues in the CDR3. The CDR3 sequence is CASSPTGGSYNEQFF. The CDR3, as DNA: TGTGCCAGCAGCCCAACAGGGGGCTCCTACAATGAGCAGTTCTTC. Full variable domain (rest looked up from reference TRBV9 and TRBJ2-1): DSGVTQTPKHLITATGQRVTLRCSPRSGDLSVYWYQQSLDQGLQFLIQYYNGEERAKGNILERFSAQQFPDLHSELNLSSLELGDSALYFCASSPTGGSYNEQFFGPGTRLTVL.

The J gene is TRBJ2-1, the V gene TRBV4-3; TRBD2 matches 13 bases. The CDR3 length is 16 residues. Germline V gene data show CDR1 as LGHNA and CDR2 as YSLEER. J lost 4 bases, V lost 3 bases, and 3 bases had no gene match. CDR3 in amino acids: CASSHTSGGGYNEQFF. For the CDR3, the DNA is TGCGCCAGCAGCCATACTAGCGGGGGGGGGTACAATGAGCAGTTCTTC.

The gene calls are TRBV6-5 and TRBJ1-6; a possible D gene is TRBD1 (5 bases). CDR1 is MNHEY, CDR2 SVGAGI, per germline. Trimming removed 4 bases from V and 0 bases from J, with 10 bases in between. This CDR3 has 16 residues. The CDR3 sequence: CASSSTGSSYNSPLHF. As DNA, the CDR3 is TGTGCCAGCAGTTCTACAGGTAGCTCCTATAATTCACCCCTCCACTTT.

The chain is built from TRBV7-2 and TRBJ1-1; D unresolved. The CDR3 contains 15 residues. The ends were cut back, 0 bases at V and 7 bases at J, with 15 bases in the middle. Germline lookup yields CDR1 SGHTA and CDR2 FQGNSA. The CDR3 loop reads CASSLAPSATSEAFF. The CDR3 nucleotides read TGTGCCAGCAGCTTAGCGCCGAGCGCTACCAGTGAAGCTTTCTTT.

The rearrangement joins TRBV4-1 to TRBJ1-5, with D hard to call. Deletions cut 0 bases from V and 3 bases from J, with 15 bases between. From germline, CDR1 is MGHRA and CDR2 YSYEKL. The CDR3 runs 17 residues. For the CDR3, the DNA is TGCGCCAGCAGCCAAGATGTGGGCAGATCCTTCAATCAGCCCCAGCATTTT. Its translation is CASSQDVGRSFNQPQHF.

The gene calls are TRBV7-9 and TRBJ2-7; 8 positions agree with TRBD1. The CDR3 loop spans 16 amino acids. The germline V gene encodes CDR1 SEHNR and CDR2 FQNEAQ (reference sequence). The junction had 12 bases not matched to a gene; V was cut back by 4 bases and J by 4 bases. CDR3 residues: CASSSDATGARYEQYF. CDR3 DNA: TGTGCCAGCAGCTCAGATGCGACAGGGGCAAGGTACGAGCAGTACTTC.

The genes are TRBV27 and TRBJ2-7; 11 bases align to TRBD1. CDR1 is MNHEY, CDR2 SMNVEV, per germline (reference sequence). The CDR3 totals 14 residues. The V segment lost 5 bases and the J segment 5 bases; nucleotides outside the gene matches: 5. The CDR3 DNA sequence: TGTGCCAGCAGTCCCGGGACAGGGGGTAACGAGCAGTACTTC. Translated: CASSPGTGGNEQYF.